This T cell receptor beta chain comes out of a study of blood T cell repertoires in COVID-19. Study background: Samples came from the United States, Italy and Spain, spanning acute and convalescent COVID-19. T cells, B-cell-depleted T cells, or PBMCs provided the cDNA or gDNA that served as material.

In the original workflow: Reference gene primer amplification in the assay estimated nucleated cell counts. TCRdb keeps only in-frame clones here, not all; method: immunoSEQ multiplex PCR. V and J calls and clone size are those listed in that table; D and trimming were worked out from the DNA. There are 250,000 or so clones in the sample; roughly four fifths occur only once, and approximately 1.8% lies in the top ten. This CDR3 comprises 13 residues. From germline, CDR1 is LNHDA and CDR2 SQIVND (reference sequence). V was pared by 4 bases and J by 4 bases, with 8 bases between. Material: peripheral blood. The sequence was obtained from a man aged 30 to 45 who had recovered from COVID-19. The V gene is TRBV19, the J gene TRBJ1-5; possible D gene TRBD1, 6 bases. CDR3 sequence reads: CASSKQGNQPQHF. CDR3 DNA: TGTGCCAGTAGTAAACAGGGTAATCAGCCCCAGCATTTT. Full variable domain (outside the CDR3, taken from reference TRBV19 and TRBJ1-5): DGGITQSPKYLFRKEGQNVTLSCEQNLNHDAMYWYRQDPGQGLRLIYYSQIVNDFQKGDIAEGYSVSREKKESFPLTVTSAQKNPTAFYLCASSKQGNQPQHFGDGTRLSIL.